One and the same sample provided the 24 T cell receptor beta chains below, sequenced in a study of T-cell memory formation after mild COVID-19. Via MiXCR, TCRdb re-called the 5' RACE reads, giving one row per CDR3 protein. The data show around 310,000 distinct CDR3 sequences, with around 20% seen just once and around 23% held by the top ten. Sample: PBMCs or a T cell subset sorted from them (not recorded which). Receptors were obtained from a man younger than 35 who had mild COVID-19 (a few samples of this study predate the infection). Cell type and time point are not known.

The chain joins TRBV6-6 to TRBJ2-1; D is possibly TRBD1 (6 bases). The germline V gene encodes CDR1 MNHNY and CDR2 SVGAGI (reference sequence). This CDR3 has 12 residues. V shed 4 bases and J shed 9 bases, with 10 bases lying between them. The CDR3 bases are TGTGCCAGCAGTTCGACAGGCGCTGAGCAGTTCTTC. It is translated as CASSSTGAEQFF.

This clonotype has at least ten counts. V is TRBV27 and J is TRBJ2-7; no clear D gene. The CDR3 is 12 residues long. Trimming took 3 bases from V and 0 from J, leaving 3 bases between them. CDR1 and CDR2 (germline): MNHEY, SMNVEV (reference sequence). The CDR3 DNA reads as TGTGCCAGCAGTTTCTTCTCCTACGAGCAGTACTTC. Amino acids: CASSFFSYEQYF.

The V gene is TRBV19, the J gene TRBJ2-7; weak D call: TRBD2 (5 bases). Germline CDR1 is LNHDA and CDR2 is SQIVND (reference sequence). This CDR3 has 15 amino acids. The V end was cut by 3 bases, the J end by 2 bases, with 14 bases between. The CDR3 here is CASSMTSGKAYEQYF. In DNA, the CDR3 is TGTGCCAGTAGTATGACATCCGGGAAGGCCTACGAGCAGTACTTC. The complete variable domain, with remaining parts taken from reference TRBV19 and TRBJ2-7, reads DGGITQSPKYLFRKEGQNVTLSCEQNLNHDAMYWYRQDPGQGLRLIYYSQIVNDFQKGDIAEGYSVSREKKESFPLTVTSAQKNPTAFYLCASSMTSGKAYEQYFGPGTRLTVT.

This clonotype was observed a few times. The chain employs TRBV10-3 and TRBJ1-6, with D maybe TRBD1 (6 bases). V was clipped by 4 bases and J by 10 bases, with 8 bases between them. Germline V gene sequence: CDR1 ENHRY, CDR2 SYGVKD. This CDR3 region has 12 residues. This chain's CDR3 is CAISVQGSPLHF. CDR3 DNA sequence: TGTGCCATCAGTGTACAGGGATCACCCCTCCACTTT.

The chain links TRBV20-1 to TRBJ1-1; 7 bases match TRBD1. This CDR3 is built from 14 residues. Germline values: CDR1 DFQATT, CDR2 SNEGSKA (reference sequence). V lost 1 base to trimming and J lost 1 base; unmatched junction nucleotides: 3. The DNA of the CDR3 is TGCAGTGCTAGAGTGGGACAGACGAACACTGAAGCTTTCTTT. Translation gives CSARVGQTNTEAFF.

V gene TRBV14 combines with J gene TRBJ2-1; D gene unclear. V dropped 0 bases and J dropped 8 bases, with 11 bases sitting between them. This CDR3 comprises 14 residues. The V gene's germline CDR1 is SGHDN and CDR2 FVKESK. The CDR3 reads CASSQESRGHEQFF. For the CDR3, the DNA is TGTGCCAGCAGCCAAGAAAGCAGAGGTCATGAGCAGTTCTTC.

The V call is TRBV12-3 or TRBV12-4, the J call TRBJ1-5; D not certain. Between the trimmed V and J ends, which lost 3 bases and 9 bases, there was a span of 12 bases. This CDR3 region has 13 residues. CDR3 in DNA: TGTGCCAGCAGTTTTCGGCCCCAGGTGCCCCAGCATTTT. Translation: CASSFRPQVPQHF.

The chain recombines TRBV3-1 with TRBJ2-5; D is perhaps TRBD2 (6 bases). This CDR3 spans 17 amino acids. Germline V gives CDR1 LGHDT, CDR2 YNNKEL (reference sequence). Trimming stripped 7 bases from V and 2 bases from J, with 23 bases between. CDR3 protein: CASNPEVGSGLQETQYF. The CDR3 nucleotides are TGTGCCAGCAACCCGGAGGTGGGTAGCGGACTACAAGAGACCCAGTACTTC.

The chain couples TRBV10-2 to TRBJ1-1; D not resolved. The CDR3 extends over 11 amino acids. Germline loops: CDR1 WSHSY, CDR2 SAAADI. V lost 10 bases and J 5 bases, leaving 11 bases between the germline ends. CDR3 protein: CATELGTEAFF. The CDR3 DNA follows: TGCGCCACCGAACTAGGGACTGAAGCTTTCTTT.

The J gene is TRBJ1-5, the V gene TRBV12-5, with a weak D call TRBD1 (6 bases). Trimming took 3 bases from V and 5 from J, leaving 20 bases between them. Germline V gives CDR1 LGHNT, CDR2 FRNRAP. CDR3 length equals 17 residues. The chain's CDR3 is CASGLGGTHSRDQPQHF. The CDR3 nucleotides are TGTGCTAGTGGTTTAGGGGGGACTCACTCAAGAGATCAGCCCCAGCATTTT.

The sample holds many counts of this clonotype. The rearrangement links TRBV5-5 to TRBJ1-1; D is ambiguous. V was clipped by 1 base and J by 4 bases, with 5 bases between them. The CDR3 sequence is 12 residues long. In germline, CDR1 is SGHKS, CDR2 YYEKEE (reference sequence). The CDR3 is CASSLLRTEAFF. CDR3 sequence (DNA): TGTGCCAGCAGCTTGCTCCGCACTGAAGCTTTCTTT.

The chain employs TRBV14 and TRBJ1-5; the match to TRBD1 covers 8 bases. The CDR3 is made up of 13 amino acids. The germline V gene has CDR1 SGHDN and CDR2 FVKESK. The trim removed 5 bases at V and 9 bases at J, leaving 6 bases unmatched. The CDR3 spells CASSSDRVRPQHF. The CDR3 coding sequence is TGTGCCAGCAGCTCGGACAGGGTCAGGCCCCAGCATTTT.

J is TRBJ2-7 and V is TRBV5-1; 8 bases map to TRBD1. V lost 4 bases and J lost 0; bases outside the gene matches: 9. From germline, CDR1 is SGHRS and CDR2 YFSETQ. The CDR3 is 16 residues long. The chain's CDR3 is CASSIFRQGSSYEQYF. CDR3 bases: TGCGCCAGCAGCATATTCCGACAGGGGAGCTCCTACGAGCAGTACTTC.

The rearrangement uses TRBV6-2 or TRBV6-3 and TRBJ1-2; unclear D gene. CDR1 and CDR2 (germline): MNHEY, SVGEGT. V was trimmed by 0 bases and J by 4 bases, leaving 6 bases between them. This CDR3 spans 13 amino acids. CDR3 amino acids: CASSYSLSYGYTF. In DNA form, the CDR3 reads TGTGCCAGCAGTTACTCGTTATCCTATGGCTACACCTTC.

V is TRBV7-9 and J is TRBJ1-2; tentative D call: TRBD1 (5 bases). This CDR3 is 15 amino acids long. Trimming removed 1 base at V and 7 bases at J, with 16 bases between. Germline CDR1 reads SEHNR; CDR2 reads FQNEAQ (reference sequence). Here the CDR3 reads CASSLVVARAGGYTF. The DNA for the CDR3 is TGTGCCAGCAGCTTAGTGGTCGCCAGGGCTGGTGGCTACACCTTC.

The sample holds a few counts of this clonotype. The CDR3 nucleotides are TGTGCCACCCACCAAGGGCCAGGGGGCAACAATGAGCAGTTCTTC. Translation gives CATHQGPGGNNEQFF. The chain links TRBV11-1 to TRBJ2-1; 8 bases are shared with TRBD1. Trimming at V came to 10 bases and at J to 5 bases, leaving 13 bases not matched to a gene. The CDR3 contains 15 residues. Germline V gene data show CDR1 as SGHAT and CDR2 as FQDESV (reference sequence). Full variable domain (rest looked up from reference TRBV11-1 and TRBJ2-1): EAEVAQSPRYKITEKSQAVAFWCDPISGHATLYWYRQILGQGPELLVQFQDESVVDDSQLPKDRFSAERLKGVDSTLKIQPAELGDSAMYLCATHQGPGGNNEQFFGPGTRLTVL.

This clonotype has ten or more counts. The chain is built from TRBV3-1 and TRBJ1-3; a weak D match, TRBD1 (6 bases). Trimming took off 3 bases at V and 0 bases at J, with 12 bases between the two ends. Germline V gives CDR1 LGHDT, CDR2 YNNKEL (reference sequence). This CDR3 comprises 16 residues. As DNA, the CDR3 is TGTGCCAGCAGCCAGACAGGACTTATCTCTGGAAACACCATATATTTT. Protein sequence: CASSQTGLISGNTIYF.

V is TRBV12-3 or TRBV12-4 and J is TRBJ2-5; D may correspond to TRBD1 or TRBD2 (6 bases each). The CDR3 has 15 residues. Trimming stripped 1 base from V and 5 bases from J, with 14 bases between. The CDR3 protein is CASSLGGAELETQYF. CDR3 coding DNA: TGTGCCAGCAGTTTAGGGGGGGCCGAATTGGAGACCCAGTACTTC.

There are a few counts of this clonotype. The chain links TRBV7-2 to TRBJ2-5, with TRBD1 identical over 9 bases. The CDR3 loop spans 14 amino acids. Unmatched junction bases numbered 9, after V lost 6 bases and J lost 7 bases. CDR1 is SGHTA, CDR2 FQGNSA, per germline. The CDR3 DNA reads TGTGCCAGCAGTTGGGGGGACAGGGCAGGGACCCAGTACTTC. This sequence encodes CASSWGDRAGTQYF. Full variable domain (remainder filled in from reference TRBV7-2 and TRBJ2-5): GAGVSQSPSNKVTEKGKDVELRCDPISGHTALYWYRQSLGQGLEFLIYFQGNSAPDKSGLPSDRFSAERTGGSVSTLTIQRTQQEDSAVYLCASSWGDRAGTQYFGPGTRLLVL.

The chain recombines TRBV10-3 with TRBJ2-7, with no clear D. CDR3 length: 14 amino acids. With 6 bases removed from V and 2 bases from J, the gap between germline ends came to 14 bases. Germline values: CDR1 ENHRY, CDR2 SYGVKD. CDR3 sequence: CAISGARGPYEQYV. In nucleotides, the CDR3 is TGTGCCATCAGCGGAGCTCGTGGCCCCTACGAGCAGTACGTC.

This clonotype was detected a few times. The CDR3 DNA reads as TGCGCCAGCAGCCGCCGGACTAGCGAGCTCGAGCAGTACTTC. It codes for CASSRRTSELEQYF. The chain carries TRBV4-3 and TRBJ2-7; 9 positions agree with TRBD2. CDR3 length equals 14 residues. Germline CDR1 reads LGHNA; CDR2 reads YSLEER. Trimming removed 4 bases from V and 6 bases from J; junction bases left unmatched: 7.

This clonotype was detected many times. V and J are TRBV7-9 and TRBJ2-1; D unresolved. This CDR3 is 13 amino acids long. Deletions cut 5 bases from V and 7 bases from J, with 12 bases between. Per the germline V gene, CDR1 is SEHNR and CDR2 is FQNEAQ (reference sequence). CDR3 loop: CASSPNHGNEQFF. As DNA, the CDR3 is TGTGCCAGCAGCCCAAATCATGGGAATGAGCAGTTCTTC.

The chain uses TRBV28 and TRBJ2-7; D perhaps matches TRBD1 (5 bases). The CDR3 length is 12 residues. V lost 7 bases and J lost 3, with 10 bases in between. The germline CDR1 and CDR2 sequences are MDHEN and SYDVKM. The CDR3 coding sequence is TGTGCCAGCACCCCGCAGGGCTACGAGCAGTACTTC. Translation: CASTPQGYEQYF.

This chain uses TRBV9 with TRBJ1-6; D not resolved. V shed 3 bases and J shed 7 bases, with 5 bases lying between them. CDR1 is SGDLS and CDR2 is YYNGEE in the germline V gene. The CDR3 spans 12 residues. The CDR3 is CASSDLNSPLHF. In DNA form, the CDR3 reads TGTGCCAGCAGCGATCTAAATTCACCCCTCCACTTT.